These 19 T cell receptor beta chains share one sample of origin, sequenced in a study of blood T cell repertoires in COVID-19. Here immunoSEQ multiplex PCR was the method, and the copy in TCRdb shows in-frame clones only, minus some. The sample has more than 250,000 clones, more than 70% seen once; the top ten hold 1% to 1.5%. Sequencing was done on a sample of peripheral blood. All receptors come from a woman in her 50s with acute or convalescent COVID-19.

This sequence joins TRBV27 and TRBJ1-1, with 9 bases lining up with TRBD1. This CDR3 contains 16 residues. The junction had 9 bases not matched to a gene; V was cut back by 2 bases and J by 5 bases. CDR1 is MNHEY, CDR2 SMNVEV, per germline (reference sequence). CDR3 loop: CASSLKPQGAGTEAFF. Here the CDR3 DNA reads TGTGCCAGCAGTTTAAAGCCACAGGGGGCTGGGACTGAAGCTTTCTTT.

The chain links TRBV18 to TRBJ1-1; D remains unclear. CDR3 length: 14 amino acids. Trimming removed 3 bases from V and 1 base from J, with 9 bases in between. The germline V gene has CDR1 KGHSH and CDR2 LQKENI. This CDR3 is CASSPARQNTEAFF. The CDR3 DNA is TGTGCCAGCTCACCGGCCCGCCAGAACACTGAAGCTTTCTTT.

The gene calls are TRBV11-2 and TRBJ1-3; the match to TRBD1 covers 7 bases. Looked up from germline, CDR1 is SGHAT and CDR2 is FQNNGV. Trimming at V came to 1 base and at J to 0 bases, leaving 3 bases not matched to a gene. The CDR3 sequence is 16 residues long. The CDR3, as DNA: TGTGCCAGCAGCTTAGGGGGGACAGCCTCTGGAAACACCATATATTTT. Its protein product is CASSLGGTASGNTIYF. Supplemented by reference TRBV11-2 and TRBJ1-3, the full variable domain reads EAGVAQSPRYKIIEKRQSVAFWCNPISGHATLYWYQQILGQGPKLLIQFQNNGVVDDSQLPKDRFSAERLKGVDSTLKIQPAKLEDSAVYLCASSLGGTASGNTIYFGEGSWLTVV.

V is TRBV27 and J is TRBJ1-2; TRBD1 agrees at 10 bases. In germline, CDR1 is MNHEY, CDR2 SMNVEV (reference sequence). After removal of 9 bases from V and 8 bases from J, the junction contained 12 bases not matched to a gene. The CDR3 extends over 14 amino acids. This CDR3 is CARKKRTGGYGYTF. The CDR3, as DNA: TGTGCCAGAAAAAAGCGGACAGGGGGTTACGGCTACACCTTC.

This rearrangement joins TRBV30 to TRBJ1-1; D not certain. The V end lost 2 bases, the J end lost 4 bases, and 5 bases lay between the germline ends. Germline CDR1 GTSNPN, CDR2 SVGIG (reference sequence). This CDR3 has 11 residues. CDR3 loop: CAWSRVTEAFF. The CDR3, as DNA: TGTGCCTGGAGTCGAGTCACTGAAGCTTTCTTT.

This clone was observed a single time. This chain connects TRBV9 to TRBJ2-6, with D perhaps TRBD2 (6 bases). The CDR3 extends over 15 amino acids. Trimming removed 2 bases from V and 0 bases from J, with 6 bases in between. Germline V gene sequence: CDR1 SGDLS, CDR2 YYNGEE. The CDR3 protein is CASSVGGSGANVLTF. As DNA, the CDR3 is TGTGCCAGCAGCGTGGGGGGCTCTGGGGCCAACGTCCTGACTTTC.

The chain employs TRBV29-1 and TRBJ1-3; D remains unclear. The CDR3 is 18 residues long. With 3 bases removed from V and 0 bases from J, the gap between germline ends came to 21 bases. In germline, CDR1 is SQVTM, CDR2 ANQGSEA. CDR3 DNA: TGCAGCGTTGATCTTAATTTGGGAGGTTCTATCTCTGGAAACACCATATATTTT. Amino acid sequence: CSVDLNLGGSISGNTIYF.

The chain carries TRBV5-6 and TRBJ1-2; a weak D match, TRBD1 (5 bases). The CDR3 is made up of 13 amino acids. Germline V gene sequence: CDR1 SGHDT, CDR2 YYEEEE. V lost 0 bases and J lost 4, with 7 bases in between. The CDR3 DNA follows: TGTGCCAGCAGCTTGGGACAGCTCTATGGCTACACCTTC. It specifies CASSLGQLYGYTF.

This sequence joins TRBV12-5 and TRBJ2-5, with 11 bases matching TRBD2. Germline values: CDR1 LGHNT, CDR2 FRNRAP. The CDR3 totals 16 residues. J lost 4 bases, V lost 2 bases, and 6 bases had no gene match. The CDR3 DNA reads TGTGCTAGTGGTTTGTCCTTAGCGGGAGGGGTAGAGACCCAGTACTTC. It specifies CASGLSLAGGVETQYF.

This chain uses TRBV25-1 with TRBJ1-5; 8 nucleotides align to TRBD1. This CDR3 comprises 13 residues. Trimming cost V 5 bases and J 7 bases; bases outside gene matches: 4. CDR1 and CDR2 (germline): MGHDK, SYGVNS. CDR3 in DNA: TGTGCCAGCAGTCAGGGGGCAGGGCAGCCCCAGCATTTT. As protein: CASSQGAGQPQHF. The complete variable domain, with remaining parts taken from reference TRBV25-1 and TRBJ1-5, reads EADIYQTPRYLVIGTGKKITLECSQTMGHDKMYWYQQDPGMELHLIHYSYGVNSTEKGDLSSESTVSRIRTEHFPLTLESARPSHTSQYLCASSQGAGQPQHFGDGTRLSIL.

This clone appeared once. This chain uses TRBV2 with TRBJ2-5; D not certain. Germline CDR1 SNHLY, CDR2 FYNNEI. The CDR3 runs to 17 residues. The V end lost 3 bases, the J end lost 3 bases, and 20 bases lay between the germline ends. The CDR3, as DNA: TGTGCCAGCAGTGATCTAACAGCCCCGAATACCAAAGAGACCCAGTACTTC. As protein: CASSDLTAPNTKETQYF. The variable domain in full, completed from reference TRBV2 and TRBJ2-5, reads EPEVTQTPSHQVTQMGQEVILRCVPISNHLYFYWYRQILGQKVEFLVSFYNNEISEKSEIFDDQFSVERPDGSNFTLKIRSTKLEDSAMYFCASSDLTAPNTKETQYFGPGTRLLVL.

This clone was observed a few times. V is TRBV5-4 and J is TRBJ2-4; tentatively, D is TRBD2 (5 bases). The germline V and J ends were trimmed by 4 bases and 6 bases, with 14 bases remaining between them. This CDR3 region has 14 residues. Germline CDR1 is SGHNT and CDR2 is YYREEE (reference sequence). CDR3 nucleotides: TGTGCCAGCAGCCCGAGGGCCGAAGGAAACATTCAGTACTTC. Translating gives CASSPRAEGNIQYF.

The J gene is TRBJ2-7, the V gene TRBV5-8; the match to TRBD1 covers 7 bases. Germline V gene data show CDR1 as SGHTS and CDR2 as YDEGEE. J was trimmed by 6 bases and V by 4 bases; bases with no gene match: 7. This CDR3 is built from 13 residues. The CDR3 DNA follows: TGTGCCAGCAGCCTCGACAGGGCGGGCGAGCAGTACTTC. Its protein product is CASSLDRAGEQYF.

The chain uses TRBV6-5 and TRBJ2-5; no firm D call. Trimming stripped 4 bases from V and 4 bases from J, with 10 bases between. The length of the CDR3 is 13 residues. CDR1 is MNHEY and CDR2 is SVGAGI in the germline V gene. The CDR3, as DNA: TGTGCCAGCAGTTTAGGTCCAGGAGAGACCCAGTACTTC. Translated, it gives CASSLGPGETQYF.

V usage is TRBV3-1 (or the pseudogene TRBV3-2) and J usage is TRBJ1-1, with a weak D call TRBD1 (6 bases). Germline CDR1 LGHDT, CDR2 YNNKEL (reference sequence). This CDR3 spans 13 amino acids. The V and J ends lost 4 bases and 5 bases respectively, with 11 bases between them. DNA for the CDR3: TGTGCCAGCAGCCCAGGGGAGAGTACTGAAGCTTTCTTT. As protein: CASSPGESTEAFF.

V gene TRBV24-1 combines with J gene TRBJ1-5; no clear D. Trimming shortened V by 8 bases and J by 2 bases, and 18 bases separated the two germline ends. Germline CDR1 is KGHDR and CDR2 is SFDVKD. The length of the CDR3 is 16 residues. CDR3 amino acids: CATNSGAGGGNQPQHF. In DNA form, the CDR3 reads TGTGCCACCAACAGCGGCGCCGGCGGAGGCAATCAGCCCCAGCATTTT.

CDR3: CASAHGSSGNTIYF. Here the CDR3 DNA reads TGTGCCAGCGCGCATGGGAGCTCTGGAAACACCATATATTTT. This chain joins TRBV18 and TRBJ1-3; D is ambiguous. With 8 bases removed from V and 0 bases from J, the gap between germline ends came to 11 bases. The CDR3 is 14 residues long. Per the germline V gene, CDR1 is KGHSH and CDR2 is LQKENI.

The V gene is TRBV2, the J gene TRBJ1-6; D gene uncertain. The CDR3 has 15 residues. Germline values: CDR1 SNHLY, CDR2 FYNNEI. The V and J ends lost 4 bases and 0 bases respectively, with 7 bases between them. Written as DNA, the CDR3 is TGTGCCAGCAGTGTTTGGAGCTCCTATAATTCACCCCTCCACTTT. Translated: CASSVWSSYNSPLHF.

CDR3 region: CASSSHRVGTGELFF. The CDR3 DNA reads TGTGCCAGCAGCTCCCACAGGGTCGGCACCGGGGAGCTGTTTTTT. V gene TRBV9 combines with J gene TRBJ2-2; possible D gene TRBD1, 6 bases. The CDR3 length is 15 residues. V lost 4 bases and J 4 bases, leaving 14 bases between the germline ends. CDR1 SGDLS and CDR2 YYNGEE come from the germline V gene.